These 16 T cell receptor beta chains came from one sample sequenced in a study of T-cell reconstitution after alpha-beta-depleted transplantation in children. Unique molecular identifiers were incorporated when the TCRbeta library was constructed. TCRdb processed the PCR reads anew with MiXCR; each CDR3 protein has one entry. This table has about 640,000 distinct CDR3 sequences, 10% to 15% appearing once. The material was PBMCs, mostly from graft donor cells, obtained 360 days after TCRalphabeta/CD19-depleted stem cell transplant. The source of these receptors is a male patient younger than 18 who had a stem cell transplant for acute myeloid leukemia, so the T cells may come from the graft donor.

This clonotype has a count of ten or more. The CDR3 sequence is CATSDLHGSGYTGELFF. The CDR3 nucleotides are TGTGCCACCAGTGATTTGCATGGTAGCGGGTACACCGGGGAGCTGTTTTTT. The gene calls are TRBV24-1 and TRBJ2-2; 7 bases match TRBD2. The J segment lost 3 bases and the V segment lost 0 bases, leaving 6 bases of the junction unmatched. The CDR3 runs 17 residues. The germline V gene has CDR1 KGHDR and CDR2 SFDVKD.

This clonotype was detected a few times. The gene calls are TRBV4-3 and TRBJ2-7, with 7 bases that match TRBD2. The CDR3 has 15 amino acids. Looked up from germline, CDR1 is LGHNA and CDR2 is YSLEER. V dropped 3 bases and J dropped 2; count of bases not matched to a gene: 7. Here the CDR3 reads CASSQYSGSPYEQYF. The CDR3 bases are TGCGCCAGCAGCCAGTATAGCGGGTCTCCCTACGAGCAGTACTTC.

This clonotype was observed a few times. This chain connects TRBV7-3 to TRBJ2-3; TRBD1 matches 9 bases. The germline V gene encodes CDR1 SGHTA and CDR2 FQGTGA. This CDR3 contains 17 residues. J lost 1 base, V lost 0 bases, and 5 bases had no gene match. The CDR3: CASSLTPQGAGTDTQYF. CDR3 nucleotide sequence: TGTGCCAGCAGCTTAACCCCACAGGGGGCAGGCACAGATACGCAGTATTTT.

The table lists this clonotype with many counts. The chain uses TRBV5-1 and TRBJ2-1; TRBD1 matches 9 bases. V was pared by 4 bases and J by 0 bases, with 2 bases of the junction left unmatched. This CDR3 has 15 residues. The germline CDR1 and CDR2 sequences are SGHRS and YFSETQ. This CDR3 is CASSATGGSYNEQFF. The CDR3 coding sequence is TGCGCCAGCAGCGCGACAGGGGGCTCCTACAATGAGCAGTTCTTC.

This clonotype was seen a few times. The V call is TRBV20-1, the J call TRBJ2-7, with TRBD1 matching 7 bases. Per the germline V gene, CDR1 is DFQATT and CDR2 is SNEGSKA (reference sequence). The CDR3 extends over 15 amino acids. The junction had 10 bases not matched to a gene; V was cut back by 5 bases and J by 0 bases. CDR3 amino acids: CSARTGQAFSYEQYF. CDR3 nucleotide sequence: TGCAGTGCTCGGACCGGACAGGCCTTCTCCTACGAGCAGTACTTC.

This clonotype appeared many times. The chain has TRBV9 and TRBJ2-1, with TRBD2 matching 8 bases. The CDR3 contains 14 residues. Germline-derived CDR1 and CDR2 are SGDLS and YYNGEE. After removal of 5 bases from V and 5 bases from J, the junction contained 6 bases not matched to a gene. CDR3 DNA sequence: TGTGCCAGCAGGGGGGGTAGCGGGAACAATGAGCAGTTCTTC. This sequence encodes CASRGGSGNNEQFF.

This clonotype came up a few times. The chain is built from TRBV29-1 and TRBJ2-2; the D gene is possibly TRBD2 (5 bases). CDR1 and CDR2 from the germline V gene are SQVTM and ANQGSEA. The CDR3 consists of 13 residues. The CDR3 sequence: CVGVRPNTGELFF. The CDR3 bases are TGCGTCGGGGTGCGGCCGAACACCGGGGAGCTGTTTTTT.

The sample holds many counts of this clonotype. The chain has TRBV20-1 and TRBJ2-1, with 11 bases aligning to TRBD2. The CDR3 has 14 residues. Germline V lookup: CDR1 DFQATT, CDR2 SNEGSKA (reference sequence). This chain's CDR3 is CGRGTSGSYNEQFF. Here the CDR3 DNA reads TGCGGCCGCGGGACTAGCGGTTCCTACAATGAGCAGTTCTTC.

The sample holds a few counts of this clonotype. This chain uses TRBV18 with TRBJ2-5; weak D call: TRBD2 (6 bases). V lost 3 bases and J lost 0, with 8 bases in between. Germline CDR1 KGHSH, CDR2 LQKENI. CDR3 length equals 14 residues. As DNA, the CDR3 is TGTGCCAGCTCACCCCTAGCGCACCAAGAGACCCAGTACTTC. It codes for CASSPLAHQETQYF.

This clonotype was observed many times. The rearrangement uses TRBV28 and TRBJ2-1; TRBD2 matches at 10 bases. The CDR3 has 18 amino acids. The trim removed 4 bases at V and 7 bases at J, leaving 16 bases unmatched. Germline-derived CDR1 and CDR2 are MDHEN and SYDVKM. The CDR3 loop reads CASSSSPFLAGVRNEQFF. Here the CDR3 DNA reads TGTGCCAGCAGTTCCTCCCCTTTTCTAGCGGGAGTCCGGAATGAGCAGTTCTTC. The full variable domain, completed using reference TRBV28 and TRBJ2-1, is DVKVTQSSRYLVKRTGEKVFLECVQDMDHENMFWYRQDPGLGLRLIYFSYDVKMKEKGDIPEGYSVSREKKERFSLILESASTNQTSMYLCASSSSPFLAGVRNEQFFGPGTRLTVL.

The CDR3 DNA reads TGCAGTGCTTGTAGCGGGAGGACCTCCTACAATGAGCAGTTCTTC. It encodes CSACSGRTSYNEQFF. The rearrangement joins TRBV20-1 to TRBJ2-1, with 10 bases fitting TRBD2. This CDR3 has 15 amino acids. V lost 5 bases, J lost 0 bases, and 4 bases stayed unmatched. Germline CDR1 is DFQATT and CDR2 is SNEGSKA (reference sequence).

This clonotype has at least ten counts. The V call is TRBV3-1, the J call TRBJ1-1, with 7 positions matching TRBD1. Germline values: CDR1 LGHDT, CDR2 YNNKEL (reference sequence). J was trimmed by 3 bases and V by 2 bases; bases with no gene match: 6. This CDR3 has 15 amino acids. The CDR3 DNA follows: TGTGCCAGCAGCCAATGGGAGGGGGCGGACACTGAAGCTTTCTTT. Residues: CASSQWEGADTEAFF.

This clonotype appeared many times. The chain recombines TRBV12-3 or TRBV12-4 with TRBJ2-7, with unresolved D. This CDR3 is 14 amino acids long. V lost 3 bases, J lost 2 bases, and 11 bases lay in between. DNA of the CDR3: TGTGCCAGCAGTTTTCGCAGGACGACCTACGAGCAGTACTTC. It translates to CASSFRRTTYEQYF.

This clonotype was recorded a few times. The CDR3 reads CASRPNTGFMNEQFF. As DNA, the CDR3 is TGTGCCAGCAGACCTAACACAGGGTTCATGAATGAGCAGTTCTTC. This sequence joins TRBV12-3 or TRBV12-4 and TRBJ2-1; tentatively, D is TRBD1 (6 bases). The CDR3 is 15 amino acids. The V end was cut by 6 bases, the J end by 7 bases, with 19 bases between.

This clonotype was seen only a few times. A much larger clone is a single base away; this may be a read error. This chain links TRBV29-1 with TRBJ2-7; D is unclear. The germline V gene encodes CDR1 SQVTM and CDR2 ANQGSEA. The ends were cut back, 5 bases at V and 0 bases at J, with 5 bases in the middle. The CDR3 totals 11 residues. The CDR3 DNA sequence: TGCAGCGTTATCGGCTCCTACGAGCAGTACTTC. It is translated as CSVIGSYEQYF.

This clonotype was seen only a few times. The chain is built from TRBV5-5 and TRBJ2-4; the D gene is possibly TRBD1 (5 bases). Deletions cut 2 bases from V and 6 bases from J, with 12 bases between. Germline CDR1 SGHKS, CDR2 YYEKEE (reference sequence). The CDR3 covers 14 residues. The CDR3 DNA reads TGTGCCAGCAGCTTAGAGGACACGGTAAACATTCAGTACTTC. Protein sequence: CASSLEDTVNIQYF.